The 22 T cell receptor beta chains given below trace back to one sample, sequenced in a study of blood T cell repertoires in COVID-19. Repertoires were generated with immunoSEQ multiplex PCR, while TCRdb's copy carries only in-frame clones and drops some. The repertoire holds some 250,000 clones, with around 89% as singletons. Sequencing used PBMCs or T cells enriched from blood (not recorded which). Receptors were obtained from a man aged 40-55 years who had recovered from COVID-19.

V and J are TRBV6-5 and TRBJ1-5, with D unclear. V lost 5 bases and J lost 5, with 4 bases in between. This CDR3 has 11 amino acids. The V gene's germline CDR1 is MNHEY and CDR2 SVGAGI. CDR3 protein: CASSPDQPQHF. Here the CDR3 DNA reads TGTGCCAGCAGTCCAGATCAGCCCCAGCATTTT.

This chain joins TRBV18 and TRBJ2-5, with a possible D match to TRBD2 (5 bases). CDR1 KGHSH and CDR2 LQKENI come from the germline V gene. The CDR3 spans 16 residues. V lost 2 bases, J lost 3 bases, and 16 bases lay in between. The CDR3 protein is CASSPDGVAGKETQYF. The CDR3 DNA reads TGTGCCAGCTCACCAGACGGGGTAGCAGGAAAAGAGACCCAGTACTTC.

The CDR3 spells CASSLGRAGGPLRETQYF. CDR3 DNA sequence: TGTGCCAGCAGCTTAGGGCGAGCGGGAGGCCCCCTTCGAGAGACCCAGTACTTC. The chain uses TRBV7-8 and TRBJ2-5, with TRBD2 identical over 9 bases. From germline, CDR1 is SGHVS and CDR2 FQNEAQ. After removal of 1 base from V and 4 bases from J, the junction contained 13 bases not matched to a gene. CDR3 length: 18 amino acids. Variable domain in full (rest from reference TRBV7-8 and TRBJ2-5): GAGVSQSPRYKVAKRGQDVALRCDPISGHVSLFWYQQALGQGPEFLTYFQNEAQLDKSGLPSDRFFAERPEGSVSTLKIQRTQQEDSAVYLCASSLGRAGGPLRETQYFGPGTRLLVL.

The chain combines TRBV15 with TRBJ2-4; D perhaps matches TRBD1 (6 bases). Trimming cost V 4 bases and J 0 bases, with 22 bases left between them. Germline CDR1 LNHNV, CDR2 YYDKDF (reference sequence). CDR3 length: 19 amino acids. The CDR3 is CATSMGTGSPLLAKNIQYF. The CDR3 DNA sequence: TGTGCCACCAGCATGGGAACAGGGTCCCCCTTGCTAGCCAAAAACATTCAGTACTTC.

The chain links TRBV27 to TRBJ1-5, with 9 bases lining up with TRBD1. This CDR3 contains 17 residues. CDR1 MNHEY and CDR2 SMNVEV come from the germline V gene (reference sequence). The V gene end was trimmed by 4 bases and the J gene end by 7 bases; junction bases not matched to a gene: 14. CDR3 DNA sequence: TGTGCCAGCAGTTCCGGGACAGGGTTTAGAGGTTCACAGCCCCAGCATTTT. This encodes CASSSGTGFRGSQPQHF.

This chain uses TRBV5-8 with TRBJ2-5; D gene unclear. The CDR3 is made up of 15 amino acids. V was shortened by 7 bases and J by 2 bases, with 18 bases between the two germline ends. Germline CDR1 is SGHTS and CDR2 is YDEGEE. The CDR3 here is CASEKIGGQQETQYF. The CDR3, as DNA: TGTGCCAGCGAGAAAATCGGTGGGCAACAAGAGACCCAGTACTTC.

This clone was seen only once. The chain links TRBV19 to TRBJ2-5; possible D gene TRBD2, 6 bases. V lost 5 bases, J lost 3 bases, and 10 bases lay in between. CDR3 length equals 13 residues. The germline V gene has CDR1 LNHDA and CDR2 SQIVND (reference sequence). In DNA, the CDR3 is TGTGCCAGTAGTTTGCCTAGCGAAGAGACCCAGTACTTC. It yields the protein CASSLPSEETQYF.

This chain joins TRBV19 and TRBJ1-5, with D possibly TRBD1 on 5 matching bases. The germline CDR1 and CDR2 sequences are LNHDA and SQIVND (reference sequence). V lost 5 bases, J lost 0 bases, and 20 bases lay in between. This CDR3 contains 18 residues. The CDR3 DNA follows: TGTGCCAGTAGTCTTCGGGCCCCAGGGCTCGATAGCAATCAGCCCCAGCATTTT. This sequence encodes CASSLRAPGLDSNQPQHF.

As DNA, the CDR3 is TGTGCCAGTAGTATACTCACAGGGGCTAGCGGGAATCAGCCCCAGCATTTT. Protein product: CASSILTGASGNQPQHF. The chain carries TRBV19 and TRBJ1-5, with 7 bases matching TRBD1. The V and J ends lost 2 bases and 4 bases, in that order; junction bases with no gene match: 11. Per the germline V gene, CDR1 is LNHDA and CDR2 is SQIVND (reference sequence). The CDR3 spans 17 residues.

V gene TRBV7-3 combines with J gene TRBJ2-7; 8 positions match TRBD2. The V segment lost 3 bases and the J segment 2 bases; nucleotides outside the gene matches: 3. Germline V gene sequence: CDR1 SGHTA, CDR2 FQGTGA. The CDR3 totals 14 residues. The CDR3 coding sequence is TGTGCCAGCAGCTTCGCGGGAGGTACCTACGAGCAGTACTTC. Translating gives CASSFAGGTYEQYF.

V usage is TRBV5-8 and J usage is TRBJ1-2; 8 bases line up with TRBD1. Germline CDR1 SGHTS, CDR2 YDEGEE. The length of the CDR3 is 12 residues. V trimming: 3 bases; J trimming: 5 bases; junction bases outside the gene matches: 0. The chain's CDR3 is CASSYRGYGYTF. In DNA, the CDR3 is TGTGCCAGCAGCTACAGGGGGTATGGCTACACCTTC.

The rearrangement uses TRBV3-1 (or the pseudogene TRBV3-2) and TRBJ1-2, with 10 bases matching TRBD1. Germline loops: CDR1 LGHDT, CDR2 YNNKEL (reference sequence). The CDR3 length is 14 residues. The V segment lost 4 bases and the J segment 6 bases; nucleotides outside the gene matches: 5. The CDR3 region is CASSPRGTGDGYTF. CDR3 sequence (DNA): TGTGCCAGCAGCCCCAGGGGGACAGGGGATGGCTACACCTTC.

At least ten counts were recorded for this clone. This chain links TRBV4-2 with TRBJ2-7, with TRBD1 identical over 7 bases. CDR3 length: 16 amino acids. With 0 bases clipped from V and 2 bases from J, the junction kept 7 bases outside the gene matches. Germline V lookup: CDR1 LGHNA, CDR2 YNFKEQ. CDR3 protein: CASSQDSGTDTYEQYF. The CDR3 nucleotides are TGTGCCAGCAGCCAAGATTCCGGGACAGACACCTACGAGCAGTACTTC.

The chain recombines TRBV10-3 with TRBJ1-2, with no clear D. Trimming took 11 bases from V and 4 from J, leaving 14 bases between them. Germline-derived CDR1 and CDR2 are ENHRY and SYGVKD. CDR3 length: 12 amino acids. The CDR3 DNA follows: TGTGCCTCCAGAGGCCAGAGCTATGGCTACACCTTC. Amino acids: CASRGQSYGYTF.

The chain links TRBV5-1 to TRBJ2-5; 9 nucleotides align to TRBD1. This CDR3 comprises 14 residues. Looked up from germline, CDR1 is SGHRS and CDR2 is YFSETQ. With 6 bases clipped from V and 5 bases from J, the junction kept 8 bases outside the gene matches. CDR3 residues: CASTNRGRGETQYF. The CDR3, as DNA: TGCGCCAGCACGAACAGGGGGCGCGGGGAGACCCAGTACTTC.

The V gene is TRBV19, the J gene TRBJ1-6; maybe TRBD1 (5 bases). CDR1 and CDR2 from the germline V gene are LNHDA and SQIVND (reference sequence). V was cut by 0 bases and J by 7 bases, with 10 bases left in between. The CDR3 contains 15 residues. The CDR3 protein is CASSIEAGRNSPLHF. The DNA for the CDR3 is TGTGCCAGTAGTATAGAGGCAGGGCGAAATTCACCCCTCCACTTT.

The chain links TRBV9 to TRBJ2-7, with TRBD1 identical over 8 bases. Germline CDR1 reads SGDLS; CDR2 reads YYNGEE. CDR3 length equals 14 residues. The V and J ends lost 3 bases and 1 base, in that order; junction bases with no gene match: 3. This CDR3 is CASSETGVSYEQYF. The CDR3 bases are TGTGCCAGCAGCGAGACAGGGGTTTCCTACGAGCAGTACTTC.

The V and J genes are TRBV5-1 and TRBJ2-5, with D tentatively TRBD1 (5 bases). V was clipped by 5 bases and J by 1 base, with 12 bases between them. This CDR3 region has 14 residues. From germline, CDR1 is SGHRS and CDR2 YFSETQ. The CDR3 bases are TGCGCCAGCAGAACAGGACGGAGCCAAGAGACCCAGTACTTC. Its protein product is CASRTGRSQETQYF.

V is TRBV4-3 and J is TRBJ2-3, with 8 bases fitting TRBD2. The germline CDR1 and CDR2 sequences are LGHNA and YSLEER. The CDR3 contains 17 residues. With V trimmed by 4 bases and J by 0 bases, 9 bases remained unmatched. CDR3 in DNA: TGCGCCAGCAGCCGAAAGACGGGAGGGCATAGCACAGATACGCAGTATTTT. The encoded protein is CASSRKTGGHSTDTQYF.

The chain uses TRBV2 and TRBJ2-3, with D tentatively TRBD1 (6 bases). Trimming took off 4 bases at V and 7 bases at J, with 9 bases between the two ends. The CDR3 runs 12 residues. CDR1 SNHLY and CDR2 FYNNEI come from the germline V gene. CDR3 nucleotides: TGTGCCAGCAGTGCTCAGGGGTATACGCAGTATTTT. It translates to CASSAQGYTQYF.

The chain combines TRBV27 with TRBJ1-1, with 8 nucleotides matching TRBD1. Germline CDR1 is MNHEY and CDR2 is SMNVEV (reference sequence). V shed 5 bases, J shed 5 bases, and the junction held 7 bases outside the gene matches. The CDR3 is 14 residues long. Here the CDR3 DNA reads TGTGCCAGCAGTACCCAGGGGGCGGGGACTGAAGCTTTCTTT. Amino acid sequence: CASSTQGAGTEAFF.

The V and J genes are TRBV3-1 (or the pseudogene TRBV3-2) and TRBJ2-7; 7 bases align to TRBD1. There are 15 residues in the CDR3. CDR1 and CDR2 (germline): LGHDT, YNNKEL (reference sequence). The J segment lost 3 bases and the V segment lost 3 bases, leaving 8 bases of the junction unmatched. In DNA form, the CDR3 reads TGTGCCAGCAGCCAGGTCGGACAGGCTTACTACGAGCAGTACTTC. It codes for CASSQVGQAYYEQYF.